This T cell receptor (beta chain) was identified during a study of blood T cell repertoires in COVID-19. Overall study context: Researchers got acute and convalescent COVID-19 samples from the United States, Italy and Spain. Sources were T cells, B-cell-depleted T cells, or PBMCs; the material itself was cDNA or gDNA.

Data came from immunoSEQ multiplex PCR; TCRdb stores just in-frame clones and leaves some out. The sample contains 40,000 to 60,000 clones, around 83% of which appear only once. There are 13 residues in the CDR3. The V end lost 7 bases, the J end lost 10 bases, and 17 bases lay between the germline ends. Germline lookup yields CDR1 SNHLY and CDR2 FYNNEI. Sequenced sample: peripheral blood. This clonotype was sampled from a human donor in a cohort sampled during active COVID-19. V gene TRBV2 combines with J gene TRBJ2-4, with D possibly TRBD1 on 5 matching bases. DNA for the CDR3: TGTGCCAGCACAAAAGGCAGCCCAGGGATTCAGTACTTC. Translation: CASTKGSPGIQYF.